These 3 T cell receptor beta chains share one sample of origin, sequenced in a study of T cell repertoires in cytomegalovirus infection. One entry per CDR3 protein results from TCRdb running MiXCR on the reads. The sample holds fewer than 300,000 distinct CDR3 sequences, roughly 25% seen once. Sequencing was carried out using PBMCs. These receptors originate from a human donor in good health (CMV status not recorded). Some clones in this sample may be carry-over from other donors' samples.

V and J are TRBV7-6 and TRBJ2-1, with a possible D match to TRBD2 (6 bases). This CDR3 comprises 15 residues. The ends were cut back, 4 bases at V and 8 bases at J, with 18 bases in the middle. CDR1 is SGHVS and CDR2 is FNYEAQ in the germline V gene. The CDR3 protein is CASSSRTMEVDEQFF. The DNA of the CDR3 is TGTGCCAGCAGCTCGCGGACTATGGAGGTGGATGAGCAGTTCTTC.

J is TRBJ1-4 and V is TRBV29-1, with 7 bases identical to TRBD1. V dropped 7 bases and J dropped 8; count of bases not matched to a gene: 10. The CDR3 has 13 amino acids. Germline lookup yields CDR1 SQVTM and CDR2 ANQGSEA. CDR3 amino acids: CSAGQLRGEKLFF. The CDR3 DNA reads as TGCAGCGCGGGACAGTTAAGGGGGGAAAAACTGTTTTTT. Combining the CDR3 with reference TRBV29-1 and TRBJ1-4 gives the whole variable domain SAVISQKPSRDICQRGTSLTIQCQVDSQVTMMFWYRQQPGQSLTLIATANQGSEATYESGFVIDKFPISRPNLTFSTLTVSNMSPEDSSIYLCSAGQLRGEKLFFGSGTQLSVL.

The J gene is TRBJ2-3, the V gene TRBV10-1, with 8 bases matching TRBD2. CDR1 WNHNN and CDR2 SYGVQD come from the germline V gene (reference sequence). V was clipped by 3 bases and J by 4 bases; unmatched bases: 9. There are 16 residues in the CDR3. The CDR3 loop reads CASSDRLRGVSDTQYF. The CDR3 nucleotides read TGCGCCAGCAGTGACAGGCTGCGGGGGGTCTCAGATACGCAGTATTTT.